The 16 T cell receptor beta chains below were found in one sample sequenced in a study of molecular identifiers for immune sequencing clone quantification (dated by TCRdb to 2017 to 2018). The receptor library was made with PCR. The sequencer was an Illumina HiSeq 4000. TCRdb reprocessing: public reads trimmed at Q25 with fastp, clones called with MiXCR, in-frame beta chains kept. CDR3 protein duplicates are merged, each entry listing the most common genes and DNA. Here the sample has 75,000 to 100,000 distinct CDR3 sequences; under 20% occur a single time. Around 0.91% of the sample comes from the top ten. Sequenced input: naive CD8+ T cells from blood, with Jurkat cell RNA spiked in. Reading the label with the study, this specimen's cell subset or site is: FACS-sorted CD8+CD4-CCR7+CD45RA+ naive T cells. These receptors all stem from a human donor in good health. Some libraries in this study had Jurkat cell RNA spiked in.

About this clonotype: A single base separates this from a much larger clone, so it may be a read error. The chain employs TRBV6-5 and TRBJ2-3; TRBD2 agrees at 14 bases. Germline V gene data show CDR1 as MNHEY and CDR2 as SVGAGI. The CDR3 is 19 amino acids. The CDR3 spells CASSYGRGLAGAYTGTQYF. As DNA, the CDR3 is TGTGCCAGCAGTTACGGACGGGGACTAGCGGGGGCTTACACAGGTACGCAGTATTTT.

This clonotype was seen once. This clone may be a read error of a much larger clone one base away. The rearrangement uses TRBV4-3 and TRBJ2-4, with a possible D match to TRBD1 (6 bases). In germline, CDR1 is LGHNA, CDR2 YSLEER. The CDR3 length is 15 residues. Here the CDR3 reads CASSHSGRGENIRYF. CDR3 nucleotide sequence: TGCGCCAGCAGCCACTCAGGCAGGGGAGAAAACATTCGGTACTTC.

This clonotype was seen repeatedly, ten times or more. The V call is TRBV7-2, the J call TRBJ1-4, with 8 bases aligning to TRBD1. Trimming took 3 bases from V and 3 from J; bases not matched to a gene: 6. The CDR3 has 16 residues. Germline-derived CDR1 and CDR2 are SGHTA and FQGNSA. The DNA of the CDR3 is TGTGCCAGCAGCTTCGACAGGGGCTCATCTAATGAAAAACTGTTTTTT. Protein: CASSFDRGSSNEKLFF.

Regarding this clonotype: This may arise from a read error, as a much more abundant clone is one base away. The rearrangement joins TRBV20-1 to TRBJ2-7; D unresolved. The CDR3 length is 13 residues. Trimming cost V 0 bases and J 2 bases, with 8 bases left between them. Germline CDR1 is DFQATT and CDR2 is SNEGSKA (reference sequence). The CDR3 is CSARDLRAYEQYF. In DNA form, the CDR3 reads TGCAGTGCTAGAGATTTGCGCGCCTACGAGCAGTACTTC.

This clonotype was observed many times. V usage is TRBV27 and J usage is TRBJ2-1; 12 bases map to TRBD2. V trimming: 0 bases; J trimming: 8 bases; junction bases outside the gene matches: 14. This CDR3 comprises 19 residues. Germline CDR1 reads MNHEY; CDR2 reads SMNVEV (reference sequence). The CDR3 is CASSLSPLAGGPEADEQFF. Here the CDR3 DNA reads TGTGCCAGCAGTTTATCCCCCCTAGCGGGGGGGCCGGAAGCCGATGAGCAGTTCTTC.

This clonotype was found many times. V is TRBV2 and J is TRBJ2-3; 7 bases match TRBD1. Germline V gene sequence: CDR1 SNHLY, CDR2 FYNNEI. V dropped 6 bases and J dropped 6; count of bases not matched to a gene: 15. The CDR3 runs to 16 residues. In DNA, the CDR3 is TGTGCCAGCAGCTCCAAGGGGGCTAGCTTGCCGGATACGCAGTATTTT. Its protein is CASSSKGASLPDTQYF.

The table lists this clonotype with many counts. The chain links TRBV6-2 or TRBV6-3 to TRBJ2-1; 11 nucleotides agree with TRBD2. Germline CDR1 MNHEY, CDR2 SVGEGT. V lost 4 bases and J lost 7; bases outside the gene matches: 12. CDR3 size: 17 residues. As DNA, the CDR3 is TGTGCCAGCAGTTCCGGACTAGCGGGTTTCGGAGGAAATGAGCAGTTCTTC. It yields the protein CASSSGLAGFGGNEQFF.

This clonotype has at least ten counts. The chain has TRBV27 and TRBJ1-6, with D possibly being TRBD1 (5 bases). From germline, CDR1 is MNHEY and CDR2 SMNVEV (reference sequence). This CDR3 spans 13 amino acids. V was pared by 8 bases and J by 12 bases, with 17 bases between. The CDR3 coding sequence is TGTGCCAGCCGTTCCTATGGGGGGGAACCCCTCCACTTT. Translating it yields CASRSYGGEPLHF.

Concerning this clonotype itself: Given a much more abundant clone one base away, this may be a read error. The CDR3 does not end in the conserved phenylalanine or tryptophan, so this is likely a read error. The J gene is TRBJ1-1, the V gene TRBV6-2 or TRBV6-3; TRBD1 might be the D (6 bases). The V end was cut by 4 bases, the J end by 1 base, with 10 bases between. The CDR3 has 14 amino acids. Germline CDR1 is MNHEY and CDR2 is SVGEGT. The CDR3 spells CASSWDMRNTEAFS. In DNA form, the CDR3 reads TGTGCCAGCAGTTGGGACATGCGGAACACTGAAGCTTTCTCT.

About this clonotype itself: The junction shows a germline mismatch at one end, possibly a read error. This chain links TRBV18 with TRBJ2-3; no definite D call. From germline, CDR1 is KGHSH and CDR2 LQKENI. The CDR3 is 14 residues long. CDR3 sequence: CASSPPSSTDTQCF. DNA for the CDR3: TGTGCCAGCTCACCACCGAGTAGCACAGATACGCAGTGTTTT.

This clonotype occurred many times. This chain joins TRBV7-6 and TRBJ2-3, with 12 bases that match TRBD2. V shed 1 base and J 0 bases; nucleotides not matched to a gene: 2. Germline V gene data show CDR1 as SGHVS and CDR2 as FNYEAQ. The CDR3 length is 17 residues. The CDR3 here is CASSLELAGGSTDTQYF. The CDR3 bases are TGTGCCAGCAGCTTAGAACTAGCGGGGGGAAGCACAGATACGCAGTATTTT. Drawing the rest from reference TRBV7-6 and TRBJ2-3, the complete variable domain is GAGVSQSPRYKVTKRGQDVALRCDPISGHVSLYWYRQALGQGPEFLTYFNYEAQQDKSGLPNDRFSAERPEGSISTLTIQRTEQRDSAMYRCASSLELAGGSTDTQYFGPGTRLTVL.

This clonotype was counted at least ten times. The rearrangement joins TRBV7-6 to TRBJ2-2; D is possibly TRBD1 or TRBD2 (6 bases each). Trimming stripped 2 bases from V and 4 bases from J, with 14 bases between. The CDR3 totals 16 residues. The germline V gene has CDR1 SGHVS and CDR2 FNYEAQ. In nucleotides, the CDR3 is TGTGCCAGCAGCTTATATAGGGGGGAACCCACCGGGGAGCTGTTTTTT. It translates to CASSLYRGEPTGELFF.

This clonotype occurred many times. This CDR3 is CSVEVRGRPYEQYF. The CDR3 region has the DNA TGCAGCGTTGAAGTACGGGGGCGACCCTACGAGCAGTACTTC. The chain is built from TRBV29-1 and TRBJ2-7; the D call may be TRBD1 or TRBD2 (6 bases each). The CDR3 contains 14 residues. CDR1 and CDR2 from the germline V gene are SQVTM and ANQGSEA. Trimming removed 1 base from V and 2 bases from J, with 12 bases in between.

This clonotype was found many times. The rearrangement links TRBV9 to TRBJ1-1; D is uncertain. Germline-derived CDR1 and CDR2 are SGDLS and YYNGEE. This CDR3 has 14 residues. V shed 0 bases and J shed 4 bases, with 10 bases lying between them. CDR3 amino acids: CASSVGGVSTEAFF. DNA for the CDR3: TGTGCCAGCAGCGTAGGTGGGGTTTCCACTGAAGCTTTCTTT.

The table lists this clonotype with a few counts. The chain uses TRBV7-9 and TRBJ1-5; tentative D call: TRBD1 (5 bases). Between the trimmed V and J ends, which lost 1 base and 13 bases, there was a span of 11 bases. CDR1 and CDR2 (germline): SEHNR, FQNEAQ (reference sequence). This CDR3 region has 12 residues. The CDR3 DNA sequence: TGTGCCAGCAGCTTAGAAAGGGACGAACAGCATTTT. Protein product: CASSLERDEQHF.

This clonotype was recorded at least ten times. This chain joins TRBV6-5 and TRBJ1-1; D might be TRBD1 (5 bases). The CDR3 length is 13 residues. V dropped 6 bases and J dropped 4 bases, with 12 bases sitting between them. CDR1 is MNHEY, CDR2 SVGAGI, per germline. CDR3: CASRPGGRTEAFF. The CDR3 DNA sequence: TGTGCCAGCAGACCTGGGGGACGCACTGAAGCTTTCTTT.